This is a list of T cell receptor beta chains from one sample in a study of T cells in Graves' hyperthyroidism and ophthalmopathy. In TCRdb, the multiplex PCR reads were re-called with MiXCR into one record per CDR3 protein. The repertoire includes about 640,000 distinct CDR3 sequences, less than 25% of them detected once, and over 30% sits in the top ten. What was sequenced was blood. These receptors all come from a man under 40 with Graves' ophthalmopathy. CDR3s include the opening cysteine and the closing phenylalanine or tryptophan. A D gene is named only where the DNA matches it firmly. Only some rows state a clone size, as once, few, many or a class for expanded clones.

size | J | V | D | CDR3 | DNA
. | TRBJ1-2 | TRBV7-6 | . | CASSLGAEAGYTF | TGTGCCAGCAGCTTAGGTGCGGAGGCTGGCTACACCTTC
. | TRBJ1-1 | TRBV19 | . | CASTVGFRANTEAFF | TGTGCCAGTACCGTTGGTTTCCGGGCGAACACTGAAGCTTTCTTT
many | TRBJ2-3 | TRBV2 | TRBD2 | CASSDWLAGGDTQYF | TGTGCCAGCAGTGACTGGCTAGCGGGAGGAGATACGCAGTATTTT
. | TRBJ2-5 | TRBV28 | . | CASIPGARIQETQYF | TGTGCCAGCATCCCAGGGGCTCGCATTCAAGAGACCCAGTACTTC
few | TRBJ1-1 | TRBV7-9 | TRBD1 | CASSFPTGYNTEAFF | TGTGCCAGCAGCTTCCCGACAGGGTATAACACTGAAGCTTTCTTT
few | TRBJ2-5 | TRBV14 | . | CASSQEAVGTQYF | TGTGCCAGCAGCCAAGAAGCTGTGGGGACCCAGTACTTC
. | TRBJ2-2 | TRBV11-2 | TRBD2 | CASSRGLAGGIGELFF | TGTGCCAGCAGCCGGGGACTAGCGGGAGGTATCGGGGAGCTGTTTTTT
few | TRBJ1-4 | TRBV6-1 | . | CASSSPGRHEKLFF | TGTGCCAGCAGCTCTCCGGGTCGTCATGAAAAACTGTTTTTT
. | TRBJ2-3 | TRBV24-1 | TRBD2 | CATSFPGLAGLTQYF | TGTGCCACCAGCTTCCCGGGACTAGCGGGACTAACGCAGTATTTT
. | TRBJ2-4 | TRBV7-9 | TRBD1 | CASSSGTEHFEAKNIQYF | TGTGCCAGCAGCTCCGGGACAGAACACTTCGAAGCCAAAAACATTCAGTACTTC
many | TRBJ2-7 | TRBV2 | . | CASRPPTRAVSYEQYF | TGTGCCAGCAGACCACCTACAAGGGCGGTCTCCTACGAGCAGTACTTC
few | TRBJ2-7 | TRBV29-1 | TRBD1 | CSVRQGHYEQYF | TGCAGCGTTCGACAGGGGCACTACGAGCAGTACTTC
. | TRBJ2-7 | TRBV13 | . | CASSVGGGGPYEQYF | TGTGCCAGCAGCGTAGGTGGAGGAGGTCCCTACGAGCAGTACTTC
few | TRBJ2-2 | TRBV28 | TRBD1 | CASSIRTGGAITGELFF | TGTGCCAGCAGTATACGGACAGGGGGCGCGATCACCGGGGAGCTGTTTTTT
. | TRBJ2-7 | TRBV3-1 | TRBD2 | CASSRVAGAWAEQYF | TGTGCCAGCAGCCGAGTAGCGGGAGCGTGGGCCGAGCAGTACTTC
. | TRBJ2-5 | TRBV5-1 | TRBD1 | CASSLVVTGWEETQYF | TGCGCCAGCAGCTTGGTGGTGACAGGGTGGGAGGAGACCCAGTACTTC
few | TRBJ1-1 | TRBV6-1 | . | CASSHENRNTEAFF | TGTGCCAGCAGCCACGAGAACAGGAACACTGAAGCTTTCTTT
. | TRBJ2-7 | TRBV12-3/TRBV12-4 | TRBD2 | CASSLAGTSGRTSGYEQYF | TGTGCCAGCAGTTTAGCAGGGACTAGCGGGAGGACCAGTGGCTACGAGCAGTACTTC
few | TRBJ2-7 | TRBV6-2/TRBV6-3 | TRBD2 | CASSSRTSGYSYEQYF | TGTGCCAGCAGTTCCCGGACTAGCGGGTACAGCTACGAGCAGTACTTC
many | TRBJ2-5 | TRBV7-9 | TRBD1 | CASSGQGKETQYF | TGTGCCAGCAGCGGACAGGGGAAAGAGACCCAGTACTTC
few | TRBJ1-5 | TRBV20-1 | . | CSAKYSNQPQHF | TGCAGTGCCAAGTATAGCAATCAGCCCCAGCATTTT
. | TRBJ1-2 | TRBV28 | TRBD1 | CASNQGVSYGYTF | TGTGCCAGCAACCAGGGGGTATCCTATGGCTACACCTTC
many | TRBJ1-1 | TRBV18 | . | CASSPTRTSDTEAFF | TGTGCCAGCTCACCCACCCGCACTTCCGACACTGAAGCTTTCTTT
few | TRBJ1-1 | TRBV7-9 | TRBD1 | CASSLGQGDPTGEAFF | TGTGCCAGCAGCCTGGGACAGGGGGACCCTACAGGTGAAGCTTTCTTT
many | TRBJ1-2 | TRBV11-2 | TRBD1 | CASSSWGDRGTANYGYTF | TGTGCCAGCAGCTCCTGGGGGGACAGGGGAACAGCTAACTATGGCTACACCTTC
few | TRBJ2-3 | TRBV7-3 | . | CASSLGGGVGDTQYF | TGTGCCAGCAGCTTGGGGGGTGGTGTTGGAGATACGCAGTATTTT
. | TRBJ2-4 | TRBV4-1 | . | CASSPLRLGSTPRGKNIQYF | TGCGCCAGCAGCCCTCTCAGACTGGGATCGACTCCCCGGGGCAAAAACATTCAGTACTTC
. | TRBJ1-4 | TRBV5-8 | . | CASSPVRGLATNEKLFF | TGTGCCAGCAGCCCCGTCCGGGGCCTCGCAACTAATGAAAAACTGTTTTTT
. | TRBJ1-2 | TRBV18 | . | CASSPPGQGLYGYTF | TGTGCCAGCTCACCACCGGGCCAGGGGCTGTATGGCTACACCTTC
few | TRBJ1-2 | TRBV10-3 | . | CAISEGRDGYTF | TGTGCCATCAGTGAGGGTAGGGATGGCTACACCTTC
few | TRBJ2-3 | TRBV11-2 | . | CASIPTGLGGTDTQYF | TGTGCCAGCATCCCTACTGGGCTAGGGGGCACAGATACGCAGTATTTT
many | TRBJ1-1 | TRBV11-2 | . | CASSTTRQYEAFF | TGTGCCAGCAGCACGACCCGACAGTATGAAGCTTTCTTT
. | TRBJ1-1 | TRBV30 | . | CAWRVFVNTEAFF | TGTGCCTGGAGGGTTTTCGTGAACACTGAAGCTTTCTTT
. | TRBJ2-1 | TRBV20-1 | TRBD2 | CSARAGLAGGGEQFF | TGCAGTGCTAGAGCTGGACTAGCGGGAGGTGGTGAGCAGTTCTTC
many | TRBJ2-3 | TRBV13 | . | CASSMGFPGPTDTQYF | TGTGCCAGCAGCATGGGGTTCCCAGGGCCCACAGATACGCAGTATTTT
. | TRBJ1-3 | TRBV9 | . | CASSVSPSDPSGNTIYF | TGTGCCAGCAGCGTCTCCCCCAGCGACCCCTCTGGAAACACCATATATTTT
many | TRBJ1-1 | TRBV5-1 | TRBD1 | CASTPGGGGTEAFF | TGCGCCAGCACCCCAGGGGGGGGTGGCACTGAAGCTTTCTTT
. | TRBJ2-3 | TRBV5-1 | . | CASSLGGPKGDTQYF | TGCGCCAGCAGCTTGGGGGGACCCAAAGGAGATACGCAGTATTTT
. | TRBJ2-4 | TRBV25-1 | . | CASSDGWVGLGNIQYF | TGTGCCAGCAGTGATGGATGGGTAGGGCTCGGAAACATTCAGTACTTC
. | TRBJ2-2 | TRBV24-1 | TRBD2 | CATSELAGGPGTGELFF | TGTGCCACCAGTGAACTAGCGGGAGGGCCCGGCACCGGGGAGCTGTTTTTT
few | TRBJ2-7 | TRBV20-1 | . | CSARGEATPYEQYF | TGCAGTGCTAGAGGAGAGGCTACTCCCTACGAGCAGTACTTC
few | TRBJ1-1 | TRBV20-1 | TRBD1 | CSAPDRVGTEAFF | TGCAGTGCTCCGGACAGGGTGGGGACTGAAGCTTTCTTT
. | TRBJ2-1 | TRBV7-9 | TRBD2 | CASSLTPTSGRFFYNEQFF | TGTGCCAGCAGCTTAACCCCAACTAGCGGGAGATTTTTCTACAATGAGCAGTTCTTC
. | TRBJ2-7 | TRBV13 | . | CASSFGTVSSYEQYF | TGTGCCAGCAGCTTTGGGACCGTGAGCTCCTACGAGCAGTACTTC
many | TRBJ2-7 | TRBV20-1 | . | CSARDSYEQYF | TGCAGTGCTAGAGATAGCTACGAGCAGTACTTC
. | TRBJ2-3 | TRBV4-1 | . | CASSLTIGGLITDTQYF | TGCGCCAGCAGCCTCACCATCGGGGGCCTAATCACAGATACGCAGTATTTT
. | TRBJ2-1 | TRBV24-1 | TRBD1 | CATSESGGAFYNEQFF | TGTGCCACCAGTGAGTCAGGGGGCGCATTCTACAATGAGCAGTTCTTC
many | TRBJ1-4 | TRBV30 | TRBD1 | CAWAKGQVNEKLFF | TGTGCCTGGGCCAAAGGACAGGTTAATGAAAAACTGTTTTTT
many | TRBJ2-1 | TRBV11-2 | . | CASSLARPSSYNEQFF | TGTGCCAGCAGCTTAGCCAGGCCCAGCTCCTACAATGAGCAGTTCTTC
many | TRBJ2-7 | TRBV13 | TRBD2 | CASSPGLAGIYEQYF | TGTGCCAGCAGCCCCGGACTAGCGGGAATCTACGAGCAGTACTTC
. | TRBJ2-1 | TRBV5-1 | TRBD2 | CASSLSPSGLAGFNEQFF | TGTGCCAGCAGCCTGAGTCCCTCGGGACTAGCGGGATTCAATGAGCAGTTCTTC
few | TRBJ2-2 | TRBV7-2 | . | CASSKRAGSSGELFF | TGTGCCAGCAGCAAGAGGGCAGGGAGCAGCGGGGAGCTGTTTTTT
few | TRBJ2-3 | TRBV28 | TRBD2 | CASSLDTSGTLRGTQYF | TGTGCCAGCAGTTTAGATACTAGCGGGACCCTCCGTGGTACGCAGTATTTT